What follows is one TCR beta chain and its context. These data come from a study of technical replicates of blood from a handful of donors. The method was immunoSEQ multiplex PCR; TCRdb's version includes in-frame clones alone and lacks a portion of them. The sample holds some 78,000 clones, about 94% seen once. Unmatched junction bases numbered 8, after V lost 7 bases and J lost 4 bases. Per germline, CDR1 SNHLY and CDR2 FYNNEI. The length of the CDR3 is 14 residues. This clonotype originated in a human donor in good health. The chain carries TRBV2 and TRBJ2-3; 7 bases map to TRBD1. The sequencing sample was made of T cells isolated from PBMCs. DNA for the CDR3: TGTGCCAGCACCGGGACAGCTAACTCAGATACGCAGTATTTT. It encodes CASTGTANSDTQYF. Looking up the rest from reference TRBV2 and TRBJ2-3 gives the full variable domain: EPEVTQTPSHQVTQMGQEVILRCVPISNHLYFYWYRQILGQKVEFLVSFYNNEISEKSEIFDDQFSVERPDGSNFTLKIRSTKLEDSAMYFCASTGTANSDTQYFGPGTRLTVL.